These 5 T cell receptor beta chains share one sample of origin, sequenced in a study of blood T cells in healthy people across ages. The second PCR ran roughly 6 to 12 cycles with a sample-barcoded 5' primer and J-beta primers. TCRdb analysed the 5' RACE reads with MiXCR anew, one entry per CDR3 protein. The top ten hold more than 8.5% of the sample, which has roughly 800,000 distinct CDR3 sequences, approximately 25% seen once. These data were likewise used in another study, on T cells of mothers and their children.

The sample comprised blood. These receptors originate from a boy between 10 and 17 years old in good health.

The CDR3 spells CASSLADLWGQETQYF. CDR3 nucleotide sequence: TGCGCCAGCAGCTTGGCTGACCTTTGGGGGCAAGAGACCCAGTACTTC. V usage is TRBV5-1 and J usage is TRBJ2-5; either TRBD1 or TRBD2 may fit D (5 bases each). Germline V gene data show CDR1 as SGHRS and CDR2 as YFSETQ. Trimming stripped 0 bases from V and 2 bases from J, with 14 bases between. CDR3 size: 16 residues.

V is TRBV28 and J is TRBJ2-4, with 8 bases that match TRBD2. CDR1 is MDHEN, CDR2 SYDVKM, per germline. The length of the CDR3 is 16 residues. After removal of 3 bases from V and 8 bases from J, the junction contained 12 bases not matched to a gene. The CDR3, as DNA: TGTGCCAGCAGTTTCGACCGGGAGGGCGGTTTAGACATTCAGTACTTC. It translates to CASSFDREGGLDIQYF.

The rearrangement joins TRBV7-2 to TRBJ2-5; the match to TRBD2 covers 8 bases. The J call may be incorrect, as the DNA end agrees better with TRBJ2-7. This CDR3 has 14 amino acids. CDR1 is SGHTA and CDR2 is FQGNSA in the germline V gene. The CDR3 sequence: CASSLMGLAYEQYF. The CDR3 nucleotides read TGTGCCAGCAGCTTAATGGGACTAGCCTACGAGCAGTACTTC.

V is TRBV7-9 and J is TRBJ1-5; TRBD1 matches at 7 bases. This CDR3 is built from 15 residues. With V trimmed by 5 bases and J by 3 bases, 7 bases remained unmatched. Germline loops: CDR1 SEHNR, CDR2 FQNEAQ (reference sequence). In DNA form, the CDR3 reads TGTGCCAGCAGCGATCACGGGACAGACAATCAGCCCCAGCATTTT. Its translation: CASSDHGTDNQPQHF.

V usage is TRBV28 and J usage is TRBJ2-7; perhaps TRBD1 as D (5 bases). The germline V gene encodes CDR1 MDHEN and CDR2 SYDVKM. The CDR3 extends over 14 amino acids. V was clipped by 4 bases and J by 2 bases, with 12 bases between them. CDR3 in DNA: TGTGCCAGCAGTTATCCTCAGGGTACCTACGAGCAGTACTTC. Its translation: CASSYPQGTYEQYF.